Following are 10 T cell receptor beta chains from one sample sequenced in a study of shared clonotypes between healthy human individuals. The naive CD8 fraction comprised CD45RO-negative cells positively selected for CCR7 and excluded terminally differentiated effector memory CD45RA+ cells. Repertoires were generated with immunoSEQ multiplex PCR, while TCRdb's copy carries only in-frame clones and drops some. This sample carries around 2.1 million clones, about 92% of them seen once, and the ten largest clones take over 1.5%. Specimen: naive CD8+ T cells from PBMCs. These receptors were obtained from a man aged 18 to 29 in good health. Some clones in this sample may be carry-over from other donors' samples.

V and J are TRBV7-9 and TRBJ1-1; no definite D call. In germline, CDR1 is SEHNR, CDR2 FQNEAQ (reference sequence). The CDR3 extends over 13 amino acids. V was shortened by 6 bases and J by 6 bases, with 14 bases between the two germline ends. The CDR3 protein is CASRKDGTSEAFF. CDR3 DNA: TGTGCCAGCAGAAAAGACGGCACCTCTGAAGCTTTCTTT. The full variable domain, rest sourced from reference TRBV7-9 and TRBJ1-1, is DTGVSQNPRHKITKRGQNVTFRCDPISEHNRLYWYRQTLGQGPEFLTYFQNEAQLEKSRLLSDRFSAERPKGSFSTLEIQRTEQGDSAMYLCASRKDGTSEAFFGQGTRLTVV.

The gene calls are TRBV4-3 and TRBJ2-7; the match to TRBD1 covers 7 bases. The germline CDR1 and CDR2 sequences are LGHNA and YSLEER. The J segment lost 6 bases and the V segment lost 4 bases, leaving 12 bases of the junction unmatched. The length of the CDR3 is 15 residues. CDR3 region: CASSPSTGTPLEQYF. CDR3 coding DNA: TGCGCCAGCAGCCCATCGACAGGGACCCCACTCGAGCAGTACTTC.

This chain joins TRBV19 and TRBJ1-5; a weak D match, TRBD1 (5 bases). This CDR3 is built from 20 residues. Germline loops: CDR1 LNHDA, CDR2 SQIVND (reference sequence). Between the trimmed V and J ends, which lost 0 bases and 0 bases, there was a span of 21 bases. The CDR3 DNA follows: TGTGCCAGTAGTATAGATCACGGGGTCCGGGGGATAGATAGCAATCAGCCCCAGCATTTT. Residues: CASSIDHGVRGIDSNQPQHF.

As for this clone: Other DNA sequences in the sample encode the same CDR3. The DNA of the CDR3 is TGTGCCAGCAGTCCAGACGGACCCTATGGCTACACCTTC. It encodes CASSPDGPYGYTF. V usage is TRBV28 and J usage is TRBJ1-2; D is unclear. The CDR3 runs to 13 residues. V was pared by 5 bases and J by 4 bases, with 11 bases between. Germline V lookup: CDR1 MDHEN, CDR2 SYDVKM.

The chain has TRBV27 and TRBJ2-3; TRBD2 agrees at 9 bases. Germline V gives CDR1 MNHEY, CDR2 SMNVEV (reference sequence). The CDR3 is made up of 17 amino acids. V gave up 3 bases and J gave up 1 base; unmatched junction bases: 8. The CDR3: CASSFLGASGGTDTQYF. The CDR3 DNA reads as TGTGCCAGCAGTTTCCTCGGGGCTAGCGGGGGCACAGATACGCAGTATTTT.

This clone appeared a single time. The rearrangement joins TRBV28 to TRBJ2-1, with D perhaps TRBD1 or TRBD2 (5 bases each). Per germline, CDR1 MDHEN and CDR2 SYDVKM. The CDR3 is 14 amino acids. Trimming left V 2 bases short and J 7 bases short, with 12 bases between. In DNA form, the CDR3 reads TGTGCCAGCAGTTTACGAGGGGTAGGGAATGAGCAGTTCTTC. Protein product: CASSLRGVGNEQFF.

For this clone: The junction and the germline gene differ at one end; a read error may be behind it. The J gene is TRBJ1-5, the V gene TRBV6-6; 11 bases are a match to TRBD1. Per the germline V gene, CDR1 is MNHNY and CDR2 is SVGAGI (reference sequence). This CDR3 region has 14 residues. The CDR3 bases are TGTGCCAGCAGTAGGGACAGGGGGTATCAGTCCCAGCATTTT. Protein product: CASSRDRGYQSQHF.

This chain links TRBV5-1 with TRBJ1-1; 7 bases are a match to TRBD1. The V and J ends lost 4 bases and 6 bases, in that order; junction bases with no gene match: 12. The CDR3 has 15 residues. CDR1 is SGHRS, CDR2 YFSETQ, per germline. The CDR3 region has the DNA TGCGCCAGCAGCCCGCTAGGGGGCAGCTACCCTGAAGCTTTCTTT. Protein sequence: CASSPLGGSYPEAFF. Combining the CDR3 with reference TRBV5-1 and TRBJ1-1 gives the whole variable domain KAGVTQTPRYLIKTRGQQVTLSCSPISGHRSVSWYQQTPGQGLQFLFEYFSETQRNKGNFPGRFSGRQFSNSRSEMNVSTLELGDSALYLCASSPLGGSYPEAFFGQGTRLTVV.

This CDR3 reads CASTPQRALLEPQHF. The CDR3 nucleotides are TGTGCCAGCACTCCACAAAGAGCCCTTTTAGAGCCCCAGCATTTT. The chain carries TRBV2 and TRBJ1-5; no clear D. V was trimmed by 7 bases and J by 8 bases, leaving 21 bases between them. The V gene's germline CDR1 is SNHLY and CDR2 FYNNEI. The CDR3 extends over 15 amino acids. Looking up the rest from reference TRBV2 and TRBJ1-5 gives the full variable domain: EPEVTQTPSHQVTQMGQEVILRCVPISNHLYFYWYRQILGQKVEFLVSFYNNEISEKSEIFDDQFSVERPDGSNFTLKIRSTKLEDSAMYFCASTPQRALLEPQHFGDGTRLSIL.

This rearrangement joins TRBV27 to TRBJ2-3; 8 bases line up with TRBD1. The CDR3 extends over 14 amino acids. Germline V gene sequence: CDR1 MNHEY, CDR2 SMNVEV (reference sequence). J was trimmed by 1 base and V by 11 bases; bases with no gene match: 8. CDR3 amino acids: CASHRTGRTDTQYF. The DNA for the CDR3 is TGTGCCTCCCACCGGACAGGGCGCACAGATACGCAGTATTTT.